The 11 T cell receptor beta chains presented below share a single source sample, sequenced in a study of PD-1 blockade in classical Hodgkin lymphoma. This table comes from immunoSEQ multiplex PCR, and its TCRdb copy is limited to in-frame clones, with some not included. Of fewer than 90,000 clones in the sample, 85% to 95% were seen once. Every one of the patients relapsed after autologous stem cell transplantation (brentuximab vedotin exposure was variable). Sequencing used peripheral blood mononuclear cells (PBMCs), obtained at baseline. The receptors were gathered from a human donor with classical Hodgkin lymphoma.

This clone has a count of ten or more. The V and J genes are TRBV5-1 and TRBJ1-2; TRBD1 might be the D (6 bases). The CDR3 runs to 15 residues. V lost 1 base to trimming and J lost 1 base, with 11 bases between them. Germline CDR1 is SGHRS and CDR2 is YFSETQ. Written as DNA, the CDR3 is TGCGCCAGCAGCTTGCCCGGACAGCTTAACTATGGCTACACCTTC. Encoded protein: CASSLPGQLNYGYTF. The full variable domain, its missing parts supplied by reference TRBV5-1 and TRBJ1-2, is KAGVTQTPRYLIKTRGQQVTLSCSPISGHRSVSWYQQTPGQGLQFLFEYFSETQRNKGNFPGRFSGRQFSNSRSEMNVSTLELGDSALYLCASSLPGQLNYGYTFGSGTRLTVV.

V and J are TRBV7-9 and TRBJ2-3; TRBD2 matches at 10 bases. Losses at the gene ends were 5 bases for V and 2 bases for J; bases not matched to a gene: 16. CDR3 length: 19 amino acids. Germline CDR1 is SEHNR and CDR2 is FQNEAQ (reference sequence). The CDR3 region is CASSLIVLAGGGPTDTQYF. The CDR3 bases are TGTGCCAGCAGCCTGATCGTATTAGCGGGGGGCGGCCCCACAGATACGCAGTATTTT.

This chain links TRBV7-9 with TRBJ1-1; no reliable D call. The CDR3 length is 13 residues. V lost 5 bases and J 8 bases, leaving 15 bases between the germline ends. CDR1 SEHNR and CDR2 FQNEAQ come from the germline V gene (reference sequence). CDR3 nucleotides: TGTGCCAGCAGCCAAATAATGGGCAACGAAGCTTTCTTT. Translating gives CASSQIMGNEAFF.

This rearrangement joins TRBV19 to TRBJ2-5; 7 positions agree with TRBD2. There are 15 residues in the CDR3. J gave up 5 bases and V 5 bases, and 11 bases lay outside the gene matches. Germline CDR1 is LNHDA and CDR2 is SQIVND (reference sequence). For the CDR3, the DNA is TGTGCCAGTAGTTTTAAGGGAGGGTTAATGGAGACCCAGTACTTC. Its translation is CASSFKGGLMETQYF.

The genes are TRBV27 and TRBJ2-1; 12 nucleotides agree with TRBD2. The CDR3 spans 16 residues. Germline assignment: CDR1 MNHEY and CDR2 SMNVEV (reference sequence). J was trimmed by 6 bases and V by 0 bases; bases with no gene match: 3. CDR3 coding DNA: TGTGCCAGCAGTTTATCTCCGACTAGCGGGGGCAATGAGCAGTTCTTC. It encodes CASSLSPTSGGNEQFF.

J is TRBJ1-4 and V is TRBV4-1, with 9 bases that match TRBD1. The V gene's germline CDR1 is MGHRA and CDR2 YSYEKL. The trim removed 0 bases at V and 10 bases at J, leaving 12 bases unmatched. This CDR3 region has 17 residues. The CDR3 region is CASSQDQSGQGGGKLFF. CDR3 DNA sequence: TGCGCCAGCAGCCAAGATCAATCGGGACAGGGTGGAGGAAAACTGTTTTTT.

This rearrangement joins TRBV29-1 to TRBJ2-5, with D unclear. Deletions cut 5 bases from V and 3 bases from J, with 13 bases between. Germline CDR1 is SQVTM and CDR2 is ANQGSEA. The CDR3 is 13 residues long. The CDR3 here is CSVSGVWKETQYF. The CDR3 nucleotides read TGCAGCGTTTCCGGCGTTTGGAAAGAGACCCAGTACTTC.

The CDR3 loop reads CASSVVPRWDYTQYF. CDR3 nucleotides: TGTGCCAGCAGCGTAGTCCCTCGGTGGGATTATACGCAGTATTTT. The chain combines TRBV9 with TRBJ2-3, with D unresolved. The CDR3 contains 15 residues. Between the trimmed V and J ends, which lost 0 bases and 7 bases, there was a span of 15 bases. Looked up from germline, CDR1 is SGDLS and CDR2 is YYNGEE. The complete variable domain, with remaining parts taken from reference TRBV9 and TRBJ2-3, reads DSGVTQTPKHLITATGQRVTLRCSPRSGDLSVYWYQQSLDQGLQFLIQYYNGEERAKGNILERFSAQQFPDLHSELNLSSLELGDSALYFCASSVVPRWDYTQYFGPGTRLTVL.

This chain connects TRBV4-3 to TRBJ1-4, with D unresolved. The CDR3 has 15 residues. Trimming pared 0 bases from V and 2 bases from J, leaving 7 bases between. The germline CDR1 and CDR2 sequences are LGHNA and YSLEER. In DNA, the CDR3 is TGCGCCAGCAGCCAAGACGGAGTCACTAATGAAAAACTGTTTTTT. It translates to CASSQDGVTNEKLFF.

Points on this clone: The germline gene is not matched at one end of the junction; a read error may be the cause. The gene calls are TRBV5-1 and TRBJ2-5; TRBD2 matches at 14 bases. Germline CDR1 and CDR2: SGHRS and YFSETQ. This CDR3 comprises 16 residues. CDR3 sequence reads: CASRLGLAGVQETQYF. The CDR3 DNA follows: TGCGCCAGCAGGTTGGGACTAGCGGGGGTACAAGAGACCCAGTACTTC.

The DNA of the CDR3 is TGTGCCGGGTTCCGGGACAGGTCCTCTGGGGCCAACGTCCTGACTTTC. Its protein product is CAGFRDRSSGANVLTF. The V call is TRBV28, the J call TRBJ2-6, with 8 bases fitting TRBD1. The CDR3 is made up of 16 amino acids. V shed 11 bases, J shed 0 bases, and the junction held 9 bases outside the gene matches. CDR1 and CDR2 from the germline V gene are MDHEN and SYDVKM.